One sample yielded the 17 T cell receptor beta chains listed below, sequenced in a study of OX40 agonist ivuxolimab in advanced cancers. Receptor libraries were prepared by the immunoSEQ multiplex PCR assay. TCRdb obtained this table from immuneACCESS and retained in-frame rearrangements with V and J assigned. These tables miss some clones; where compared with another copy, unresolved V genes account for less than half of the shortfall, and the remainder is unexplained. Here the sample has tens of thousands of clones; 70% to 90% occur a single time. The leading ten clones occupy roughly 2% of the sample. Sequencing used CD4+ or CD8+ T cells sorted from blood, obtained in a trial of the OX40 agonist ivuxolimab. All receptors derive from an adult with an advanced solid tumor such as melanoma, head and neck, liver or kidney cancer.

The V and J genes are TRBV30 and TRBJ2-7; 11 nucleotides align to TRBD1. V trimming: 4 bases; J trimming: 6 bases; junction bases outside the gene matches: 5. The germline V gene encodes CDR1 GTSNPN and CDR2 SVGIG (reference sequence). The CDR3 is made up of 13 amino acids. CDR3 amino acids: CAWNGQGAREQYF. CDR3 nucleotides: TGTGCCTGGAATGGACAGGGGGCTCGCGAGCAGTACTTC.

A word on this clone: It may be a read error: a sequence one base away is much more abundant. The chain combines TRBV2 with TRBJ2-7, with TRBD1 identical over 11 bases. The germline gives CDR1 SNHLY, CDR2 FYNNEI. Trimming at V came to 6 bases and at J to 6 bases, leaving 7 bases not matched to a gene. The CDR3 contains 14 residues. The CDR3 DNA reads TGTGCCAGCAGAGCCCGGACAGGGGGCTTCGAGCAGTACTTC. Its protein product is CASRARTGGFEQYF.

A note on this clone: The sample carries other DNA sequences with the same CDR3. This chain joins TRBV9 and TRBJ2-3; D not certain. Germline CDR1 is SGDLS and CDR2 is YYNGEE. The CDR3 runs 13 residues. V lost 0 bases to trimming and J lost 1 base, with 3 bases between them. CDR3: CASSVEGTDTQYF. In nucleotides, the CDR3 is TGTGCCAGCAGCGTAGAAGGCACAGATACGCAGTATTTT.

The CDR3 sequence: CASSSRGGLNTGELFF. The CDR3, as DNA: TGTGCCAGCAGCTCTCGAGGGGGCTTGAACACCGGGGAGCTGTTTTTT. The gene calls are TRBV7-3 and TRBJ2-2, with 7 bases that match TRBD1. This CDR3 contains 16 residues. V dropped 4 bases and J dropped 1; count of bases not matched to a gene: 6. The germline gives CDR1 SGHTA, CDR2 FQGTGA. Full variable domain (outside the CDR3, taken from reference TRBV7-3 and TRBJ2-2): GAGVSQTPSNKVTEKGKYVELRCDPISGHTALYWYRQSLGQGPEFLIYFQGTGAADDSGLPNDRFFAVRPEGSVSTLKIQRTERGDSAVYLCASSSRGGLNTGELFFGEGSRLTVL.

The chain is built from TRBV19 and TRBJ1-2; D gene unclear. The CDR3 is made up of 15 amino acids. CDR1 is LNHDA, CDR2 SQIVND, per germline (reference sequence). Between the trimmed V and J ends, which lost 6 bases and 4 bases, there was a span of 18 bases. This CDR3 is CASSKALGSGYGYTF. The CDR3 DNA is TGTGCCAGTAGCAAAGCGTTGGGGAGCGGCTATGGCTACACCTTC.

The J gene is TRBJ1-2, the V gene TRBV5-1, with D hard to call. The ends were cut back, 5 bases at V and 1 base at J, with 12 bases in the middle. Germline V gene lookup returns CDR1 SGHRS and CDR2 YFSETQ. The length of the CDR3 is 14 residues. The CDR3 reads CASSGEGFNYGYTF. CDR3 nucleotide sequence: TGCGCCAGCAGTGGAGAGGGTTTTAACTATGGCTACACCTTC.

The chain has TRBV5-6 and TRBJ2-7, with D tentatively TRBD1 (5 bases). Germline lookup yields CDR1 SGHDT and CDR2 YYEEEE. CDR3 length equals 15 residues. The ends were cut back, 3 bases at V and 3 bases at J, with 16 bases in the middle. CDR3 in amino acids: CASSSRWQGGYEQYF. In DNA form, the CDR3 reads TGTGCCAGCAGCTCACGGTGGCAGGGCGGCTACGAGCAGTACTTC.

V and J are TRBV28 and TRBJ1-2; 7 bases fit TRBD1. Germline V lookup: CDR1 MDHEN, CDR2 SYDVKM. With 3 bases clipped from V and 4 bases from J, the junction kept 5 bases outside the gene matches. CDR3 length equals 14 residues. The CDR3 region is CASSLGQGGYGYTF. In DNA, the CDR3 is TGTGCCAGCAGTTTGGGGCAGGGGGGCTATGGCTACACCTTC.

J is TRBJ2-7 and V is TRBV2; no firm D call. Trimming stripped 5 bases from V and 7 bases from J, with 9 bases between. Per germline, CDR1 SNHLY and CDR2 FYNNEI. The CDR3 is made up of 11 amino acids. This CDR3 is CASSIRGEQYF. CDR3 DNA: TGTGCCAGCAGTATAAGAGGAGAGCAGTACTTC.

J is TRBJ2-3 and V is TRBV9, with 8 bases lining up with TRBD2. J was trimmed by 4 bases and V by 7 bases; bases with no gene match: 11. This CDR3 region has 15 residues. Per germline, CDR1 SGDLS and CDR2 YYNGEE. This chain's CDR3 is CASGVSGEPADTQYF. In nucleotides, the CDR3 is TGTGCCAGCGGGGTTAGCGGGGAACCGGCAGATACGCAGTATTTT.

The rearrangement joins TRBV27 to TRBJ2-3; perhaps TRBD1 as D (6 bases). This CDR3 contains 14 residues. The germline gives CDR1 MNHEY, CDR2 SMNVEV (reference sequence). Trimming took 4 bases from V and 4 from J, leaving 12 bases between them. CDR3 nucleotide sequence: TGTGCCAGCAGTTCAATGGGGGCCGCAGATACGCAGTATTTT. Protein: CASSSMGAADTQYF.

V is TRBV18 and J is TRBJ2-3; 9 nucleotides agree with TRBD2. Germline V gene sequence: CDR1 KGHSH, CDR2 LQKENI. The CDR3 is 17 residues long. Trimming removed 2 bases from V and 6 bases from J; junction bases left unmatched: 12. The CDR3 here is CASSPGGAGGNTDTQYF. As DNA, the CDR3 is TGTGCCAGCTCACCAGGTGGAGCGGGAGGAAATACCGATACGCAGTATTTT.

The chain is built from TRBV11-1 and TRBJ2-3, with D possibly being TRBD1 (5 bases). With 5 bases removed from V and 3 bases from J, the gap between germline ends came to 15 bases. This CDR3 comprises 15 residues. Germline loops: CDR1 SGHAT, CDR2 FQDESV (reference sequence). CDR3 amino acids: CASSTQGLGTDTQYF. Written as DNA, the CDR3 is TGTGCCAGCAGCACCCAGGGTCTTGGGACAGATACGCAGTATTTT.

This clone was counted between two and nine times. V and J are TRBV9 and TRBJ1-4, with unresolved D. Trimming removed 0 bases from V and 4 bases from J, with 4 bases in between. CDR1 SGDLS and CDR2 YYNGEE come from the germline V gene. The CDR3 has 13 amino acids. CDR3: CASSVESNEKLFF. In DNA, the CDR3 is TGTGCCAGCAGCGTAGAAAGTAATGAAAAACTGTTTTTT. The full variable domain, completed using reference TRBV9 and TRBJ1-4, is DSGVTQTPKHLITATGQRVTLRCSPRSGDLSVYWYQQSLDQGLQFLIQYYNGEERAKGNILERFSAQQFPDLHSELNLSSLELGDSALYFCASSVESNEKLFFGSGTQLSVL.

The genes are TRBV7-2 and TRBJ2-5, with TRBD2 matching 9 bases. The CDR3 length is 15 residues. Trimming took 0 bases from V and 2 from J; bases not matched to a gene: 1. In germline, CDR1 is SGHTA, CDR2 FQGNSA. Here the CDR3 reads CASSLASGGQETQYF. The CDR3 DNA reads TGTGCCAGCAGCTTAGCAAGCGGGGGGCAAGAGACCCAGTACTTC.

The chain carries TRBV7-2 and TRBJ1-2; 7 nucleotides match TRBD1. The CDR3 has 15 residues. CDR1 SGHTA and CDR2 FQGNSA come from the germline V gene. J gave up 4 bases and V 3 bases, and 8 bases lay outside the gene matches. The CDR3 protein is CASSLMRGQAYGYTF. CDR3 in DNA: TGTGCCAGCAGCTTGATGAGGGGGCAGGCCTATGGCTACACCTTC.

V gene TRBV1 combines with J gene TRBJ2-5; the D call in the table, TRBD2, was not verified against the DNA. TRBV1 counts as a pseudogene. This CDR3 comprises 18 residues. CDR3 nucleotides: TGCACCAGCAGCCAAGAGTGGCGACGGGGGGGCGGCATACAGACCCAGTACTTC. Residues: CTSSQEWRRGGGIQTQYF.